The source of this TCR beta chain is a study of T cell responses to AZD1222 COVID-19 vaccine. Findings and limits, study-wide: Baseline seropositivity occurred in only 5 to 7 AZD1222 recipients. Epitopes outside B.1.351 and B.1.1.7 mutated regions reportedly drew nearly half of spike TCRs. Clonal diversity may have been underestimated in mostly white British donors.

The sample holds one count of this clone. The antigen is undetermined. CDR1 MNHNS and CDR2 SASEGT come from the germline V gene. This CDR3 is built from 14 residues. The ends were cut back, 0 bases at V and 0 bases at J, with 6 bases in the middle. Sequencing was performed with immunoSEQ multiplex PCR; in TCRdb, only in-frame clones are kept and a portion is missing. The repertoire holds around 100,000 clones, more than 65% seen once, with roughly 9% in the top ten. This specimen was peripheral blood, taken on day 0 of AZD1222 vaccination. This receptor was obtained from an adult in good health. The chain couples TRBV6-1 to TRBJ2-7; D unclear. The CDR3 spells CASSEAHSSYEQYF. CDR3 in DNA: TGTGCCAGCAGTGAAGCCCACAGCTCCTACGAGCAGTACTTC.